This section outlines one T cell receptor beta chain sequence together with its context. V shed 3 bases and J shed 4 bases, with 17 bases lying between them. Germline V CDR1 and CDR2: SGHRS, YFSETQ. The CDR3 contains 15 residues. The data belong to a study of control samples from healthy donors and cancer patients. Sequenced by immunoSEQ multiplex PCR; TCRdb stores in-frame clones only, minus some. The repertoire consists of 150,000 or so clones, with 94% occurring once and the leading ten covering approximately 14%. The clonotype comes from a man aged 40-50 years in good health. The sample comprised blood. The chain links TRBV5-1 to TRBJ2-7; D may be TRBD1 or TRBD2 (6 bases each). The CDR3 DNA reads TGCGCCAGCAGCTCCCTCGGGGGCATGGGGTACGAGCAGTACTTC. Its protein is CASSSLGGMGYEQYF.